The next 9 T cell receptor beta chains were all read from a single sample in a study of T cell changes during pregnancy in multiple sclerosis. Produced via immunoSEQ multiplex PCR; TCRdb's table is partial and in-frame only. The sample carries approximately 44,000 clones, approximately 90% recorded once. Sequenced here: CD4+ T cells from peripheral blood mononuclear cells, sampled in the third trimester of pregnancy. These receptors were taken from a female donor with multiple sclerosis, enrolled in a pregnancy study.

This sequence joins TRBV11-2 and TRBJ1-1, with no clear D. V was trimmed by 1 base and J by 0 bases, leaving 15 bases between them. Germline assignment: CDR1 SGHAT and CDR2 FQNNGV. This CDR3 is built from 17 residues. CDR3 DNA: TGTGCCAGCAGCTTAGCAGTAATCAACCCCATGAACACTGAAGCTTTCTTT. It codes for CASSLAVINPMNTEAFF.

V is TRBV7-2 and J is TRBJ2-1, with 15 bases lining up with TRBD2. The J segment lost 8 bases and the V segment lost 1 base, leaving 9 bases of the junction unmatched. This CDR3 region has 18 residues. The germline CDR1 and CDR2 sequences are SGHTA and FQGNSA. The DNA of the CDR3 is TGTGCCAGCAGCTTAGTGTCAGTAAGGACTAGCGGGAGGGATGAGCAGTTCTTC. It encodes CASSLVSVRTSGRDEQFF. The full variable domain, with the rest looked up from reference TRBV7-2 and TRBJ2-1, is GAGVSQSPSNKVTEKGKDVELRCDPISGHTALYWYRQSLGQGLEFLIYFQGNSAPDKSGLPSDRFSAERTGGSVSTLTIQRTQQEDSAVYLCASSLVSVRTSGRDEQFFGPGTRLTVL.

This chain links TRBV27 with TRBJ2-7; tentative D call: TRBD2 (7 bases). V was shortened by 3 bases and J by 10 bases, with 13 bases between the two germline ends. CDR1 MNHEY and CDR2 SMNVEV come from the germline V gene (reference sequence). The CDR3 is 12 amino acids. CDR3 DNA sequence: TGTGCCAGCAGTTTCTACGGGGGGCCCCAGTACTTC. This codes for CASSFYGGPQYF.

V usage is TRBV28 and J usage is TRBJ1-2; 7 nucleotides match TRBD1. Germline V lookup: CDR1 MDHEN, CDR2 SYDVKM. The length of the CDR3 is 16 residues. V shed 5 bases, J shed 2 bases, and the junction held 11 bases outside the gene matches. The DNA for the CDR3 is TGTGCCAGCAGTCCACGCGGGGTGACAGGGAACTATGGCTACACCTTC. It yields the protein CASSPRGVTGNYGYTF.

About this clone: Other nucleotide sequences from this sample produce the same CDR3. The chain employs TRBV6-5 and TRBJ2-1; D remains unclear. In germline, CDR1 is MNHEY, CDR2 SVGAGI. V lost 0 bases to trimming and J lost 6 bases, with 6 bases between them. The CDR3 is 13 amino acids. The CDR3 reads CASSYSMRNEQFF. CDR3 sequence (DNA): TGTGCCAGCAGTTACTCGATGCGCAATGAGCAGTTCTTC.

The chain uses TRBV20-1 and TRBJ2-7; D gene unclear. Germline lookup yields CDR1 DFQATT and CDR2 SNEGSKA (reference sequence). This CDR3 contains 10 residues. Deletions cut 6 bases from V and 1 base from J, with 4 bases between. The CDR3: CSARSYEQYF. The CDR3 DNA reads TGCAGTGCCCGGTCCTACGAGCAGTACTTC.

V usage is TRBV4-3 and J usage is TRBJ2-7, with TRBD2 identical over 15 bases. Trimming took 0 bases from V and 3 from J; bases not matched to a gene: 15. The CDR3 sequence is 21 residues long. Germline-derived CDR1 and CDR2 are LGHNA and YSLEER. CDR3 sequence (DNA): TGCGCCAGCAGCCAAGAACCCGGGACTAGCGGGAGGACGGTTTCTGGCTACGAGCAGTACTTC. Protein: CASSQEPGTSGRTVSGYEQYF.

The DNA for the CDR3 is TGTGCCTGGGCTCGACTAGCGGGCCCGAGCACAGATACGCAGTATTTT. This gives the protein CAWARLAGPSTDTQYF. The chain is built from TRBV30 and TRBJ2-3, with 10 positions matching TRBD2. This CDR3 has 16 residues. J lost 0 bases, V lost 5 bases, and 8 bases had no gene match. Germline CDR1 reads GTSNPN; CDR2 reads SVGIG (reference sequence). The full variable domain, in which reference TRBV30 and TRBJ2-3 provide the parts outside the CDR3, is SQTIHQWPATLVQPVGSPLSLECTVEGTSNPNLYWYRQAAGRGLQLLFYSVGIGQISSEVPQNLSASRPQDRQFILSSKKLLLSDSGFYLCAWARLAGPSTDTQYFGPGTRLTVL.

The chain combines TRBV7-9 with TRBJ1-4, with 7 bases lining up with TRBD1. The ends lost 4 bases at V and 7 bases at J; junction bases unmatched: 9. Germline CDR1 and CDR2: SEHNR and FQNEAQ (reference sequence). The CDR3 length is 15 residues. Here the CDR3 DNA reads TGTGCCAGCAGCTCAGACAGGGACCAGGGTGAAAAACTGTTTTTT. Translated: CASSSDRDQGEKLFF.